This is a list of T cell receptor beta chains from one sample in a study of blood T cell repertoires in COVID-19. Using immunoSEQ multiplex PCR, the repertoire was profiled, and TCRdb retains in-frame clones only, with some absent. Among 200,000 to 250,000 clones listed, 80% to 90% were seen once. The sequenced material came from PBMCs or T cells enriched from blood (not recorded which). Receptor source: a woman younger than 45 who had been exposed to COVID-19. The CDR3 runs from the conserved cysteine through the conserved F or W. The order of the fields is CDR3 protein, CDR3 DNA, clone size, D gene, V gene, J gene, CDR3 length. D genes are given only for firm matches. Where a row states a size, it is once, few, many or the class of an expanded clone; other rows omit it.

CDR3 protein: CASSPRGQPYNYGYTF; CDR3 DNA: TGTGCCAGCAGCCCCCGGGGACAACCGTATAACTATGGCTACACCTTC; clone size: NA; D gene: NA; V gene: TRBV5-4; J gene: TRBJ1-2; CDR3 length: 16
CDR3 protein: CASSRGNREPPQHF; CDR3 DNA: TGTGCCAGTAGTAGGGGAAACAGGGAACCGCCCCAGCATTTT; clone size: once; D gene: NA; V gene: TRBV19; J gene: TRBJ1-5; CDR3 length: 14
CDR3 protein: CSVGDRNTEAFF; CDR3 DNA: TGCAGCGTCGGCGACAGGAACACTGAAGCTTTCTTT; clone size: NA; D gene: NA; V gene: TRBV29-1; J gene: TRBJ1-1; CDR3 length: 12
CDR3 protein: CASSVEFGLGGYTF; CDR3 DNA: TGTGCCAGCAGCGTAGAGTTCGGGTTAGGAGGCTACACCTTC; clone size: NA; D gene: NA; V gene: TRBV9; J gene: TRBJ1-2; CDR3 length: 14
CDR3 protein: CASSEYRGWENEKLFF; CDR3 DNA: TGTGCCAGCAGTGAATATAGGGGGTGGGAGAATGAAAAACTGTTTTTT; clone size: NA; D gene: NA; V gene: TRBV25-1; J gene: TRBJ1-4; CDR3 length: 16
CDR3 protein: CSVGRGSLTYNEQFF; CDR3 DNA: TGCAGCGTTGGAAGGGGTAGCCTAACCTACAATGAGCAGTTCTTC; clone size: NA; D gene: NA; V gene: TRBV29-1; J gene: TRBJ2-1; CDR3 length: 15
CDR3 protein: CASSQDWTDMNTEAFF; CDR3 DNA: TGCGCCAGCAGCCAAGATTGGACAGACATGAACACTGAAGCTTTCTTT; clone size: NA; D gene: NA; V gene: TRBV4-1; J gene: TRBJ1-1; CDR3 length: 16
CDR3 protein: CASSFGTGELFF; CDR3 DNA: TGTGCCAGCAGTTTCGGGACCGGGGAGCTGTTTTTT; clone size: NA; D gene: NA; V gene: TRBV12-3/TRBV12-4; J gene: TRBJ2-2; CDR3 length: 12
CDR3 protein: CASSLARQGGEKLFF; CDR3 DNA: TGTGCCAGCAGCTTGGCTCGGCAGGGAGGAGAAAAACTGTTTTTT; clone size: NA; D gene: NA; V gene: TRBV5-6; J gene: TRBJ1-4; CDR3 length: 15
CDR3 protein: CSLGQAGYTF; CDR3 DNA: TGCAGTCTGGGACAGGCTGGCTACACCTTC; clone size: NA; D gene: TRBD1; V gene: TRBV20-1; J gene: TRBJ1-2; CDR3 length: 10
CDR3 protein: CASSVWGLPYNEQFF; CDR3 DNA: TGTGCCAGCAGCGTGTGGGGACTACCTTACAATGAGCAGTTCTTC; clone size: NA; D gene: TRBD2; V gene: TRBV9; J gene: TRBJ2-1; CDR3 length: 15
CDR3 protein: CASSENHSYEQYF; CDR3 DNA: TGTGCCAGCAGTGAAAATCATAGCTACGAGCAGTACTTC; clone size: NA; D gene: NA; V gene: TRBV6-1; J gene: TRBJ2-7; CDR3 length: 13
CDR3 protein: CASSHPSGGAYEQYF; CDR3 DNA: TGTGCCAGCAGCCACCCCTCCGGGGGAGCCTACGAGCAGTACTTC; clone size: NA; D gene: NA; V gene: TRBV7-9; J gene: TRBJ2-7; CDR3 length: 15
CDR3 protein: CASSFGRGPEAFF; CDR3 DNA: TGCGCCAGCAGCTTTGGGAGGGGACCTGAAGCTTTCTTT; clone size: once; D gene: NA; V gene: TRBV5-1; J gene: TRBJ1-1; CDR3 length: 13
CDR3 protein: CASSLLGRIDAEAFF; CDR3 DNA: TGCGCCAGCAGCTTGCTTGGGAGAATTGACGCTGAAGCTTTCTTT; clone size: NA; D gene: NA; V gene: TRBV5-1; J gene: TRBJ1-1; CDR3 length: 15
CDR3 protein: CASSLALGAGETQYF; CDR3 DNA: TGCGCCAGCAGCTTGGCCTTAGGGGCGGGGGAGACCCAGTACTTC; clone size: NA; D gene: NA; V gene: TRBV5-1; J gene: TRBJ2-5; CDR3 length: 15
CDR3 protein: CASSEWPTDLTLLKAYGYTF; CDR3 DNA: TGTGCCAGCAGTGAGTGGCCCACCGACTTGACTCTATTAAAGGCCTATGGCTACACCTTC; clone size: NA; D gene: NA; V gene: TRBV2; J gene: TRBJ1-2; CDR3 length: 20
CDR3 protein: CAWSVLGRGDEQYF; CDR3 DNA: TGTGCCTGGAGTGTATTAGGTAGAGGCGACGAGCAGTACTTC; clone size: NA; D gene: NA; V gene: TRBV30; J gene: TRBJ2-7; CDR3 length: 14
CDR3 protein: CASSLSVQQYEQYF; CDR3 DNA: TGTGCCAGCAGTTTATCGGTACAGCAGTACGAGCAGTACTTC; clone size: NA; D gene: NA; V gene: TRBV28; J gene: TRBJ2-7; CDR3 length: 14
CDR3 protein: CASSPERQVSGNTIYF; CDR3 DNA: TGTGCCAGCAGCCCCGAGAGACAGGTCTCTGGAAACACCATATATTTT; clone size: NA; D gene: NA; V gene: TRBV7-6; J gene: TRBJ1-3; CDR3 length: 16
CDR3 protein: CASSVAGDGEKLFF; CDR3 DNA: TGTGCCAGCAGCGTTGCAGGGGACGGTGAAAAACTGTTTTTT; clone size: NA; D gene: NA; V gene: TRBV9; J gene: TRBJ1-4; CDR3 length: 14
CDR3 protein: CSVDLGGKLFF; CDR3 DNA: TGCAGCGTTGATTTGGGGGGAAAACTGTTTTTT; clone size: NA; D gene: NA; V gene: TRBV29-1; J gene: TRBJ1-4; CDR3 length: 11
CDR3 protein: CASSERGTSFGNEQFF; CDR3 DNA: TGTGCCAGCAGTGAAAGGGGGACTAGCTTCGGCAATGAGCAGTTCTTC; clone size: NA; D gene: TRBD2; V gene: TRBV2; J gene: TRBJ2-1; CDR3 length: 16
CDR3 protein: CASSKRDEQYF; CDR3 DNA: TGTGCCAGCAGCAAGAGGGACGAGCAGTACTTC; clone size: once; D gene: NA; V gene: TRBV7-9; J gene: TRBJ2-7; CDR3 length: 11
CDR3 protein: CASSSRTSGRTDTQYF; CDR3 DNA: TGTGCCAGCAGCTCCCGGACTAGCGGGCGCACAGATACGCAGTATTTT; clone size: NA; D gene: TRBD2; V gene: TRBV9; J gene: TRBJ2-3; CDR3 length: 16